These 2 T cell receptor beta chains came from one sample sequenced in a study of blood T cell repertoires in COVID-19. TCRdb keeps only in-frame clones here, not all; method: immunoSEQ multiplex PCR. Among over 200,000 clones listed, less than 90% were seen once. Sequences were obtained from PBMCs or T cells enriched from blood (not recorded which). These receptors were taken from a woman younger than 45 who had been exposed to COVID-19.

The chain joins TRBV12-3 or TRBV12-4 to TRBJ2-3, with no clear D. The CDR3 has 13 amino acids. Trimming removed 5 bases at V and 4 bases at J, with 10 bases between. This CDR3 reads CASSPQAPDTQYF. CDR3 bases: TGTGCCAGCAGTCCTCAGGCCCCAGATACGCAGTATTTT.

The chain is built from TRBV14 and TRBJ2-7; TRBD1 agrees at 11 bases. The CDR3 spans 15 residues. The V gene end was trimmed by 5 bases and the J gene end by 2 bases; junction bases not matched to a gene: 5. Germline V gene sequence: CDR1 SGHDN, CDR2 FVKESK. DNA for the CDR3: TGTGCCAGCAGCGCTCCGGGACAGGGGGCCTACGAGCAGTACTTC. Protein sequence: CASSAPGQGAYEQYF.